These T cell receptor beta chains were read from a single sample in a study of neoadjuvant nivolumab and ipilimumab in lung cancer. Repertoires were generated with immunoSEQ multiplex PCR, while TCRdb's copy carries only in-frame clones and drops some. Among more than 40,000 clones listed, 80% to 90% were seen once. The input for sequencing was blood, taken before neoadjuvant nivolumab, alone or with ipilimumab. These receptor sequences come from an adult with non-small cell lung cancer. Some clones in this sample may be carry-over from other donors' samples. Both conserved end residues are trimmed from each CDR3. D genes are given only for firm matches. Clone sizes are given selectively: once, few, many, or a class where the clone is expanded.

V gene: TRBV7-8
clone size: once
D gene: .
CDR3 protein: ASSLTAATHPNTGELF

V gene: TRBV15
clone size: .
D gene: TRBD1
CDR3 protein: ATRGQGHGNQPQH

V gene: TRBV5-1
clone size: .
D gene: TRBD2
CDR3 protein: ASSLGTSGIAKNIQY

V gene: TRBV5-1
clone size: .
D gene: TRBD1
CDR3 protein: ASSRDSADPEAF

V gene: TRBV18
clone size: .
D gene: TRBD2
CDR3 protein: ASSPPASGSKLGQF

V gene: TRBV30
clone size: .
D gene: .
CDR3 protein: AWIGGRKLF

V gene: TRBV5-4
clone size: .
D gene: TRBD2
CDR3 protein: ASSRGTSGSVEQF

V gene: TRBV29-1
clone size: .
D gene: TRBD1
CDR3 protein: SVDRGPSGYT

V gene: TRBV29-1
clone size: .
D gene: TRBD1
CDR3 protein: SFRTGGGNQPQH

V gene: TRBV5-1
clone size: .
D gene: .
CDR3 protein: ASSMGQGNYEQY

V gene: TRBV6-5
clone size: .
D gene: TRBD2
CDR3 protein: ASSHLSGTDTQY

V gene: TRBV11-3
clone size: .
D gene: .
CDR3 protein: ASSPQRGELF

V gene: TRBV7-9
clone size: .
D gene: TRBD1
CDR3 protein: ASSLIGQGYNEQF

V gene: TRBV7-2
clone size: .
D gene: .
CDR3 protein: ASSLVVKETQY

V gene: TRBV14
clone size: once
D gene: .
CDR3 protein: ASSPGGEQY

V gene: TRBV12-5
clone size: .
D gene: .
CDR3 protein: ASGLESTFNEQF

V gene: TRBV2
clone size: .
D gene: .
CDR3 protein: ASSEFSLAADTQY

V gene: TRBV11-3
clone size: .
D gene: .
CDR3 protein: ASSPWGEASDTQY

V gene: TRBV14
clone size: once
D gene: TRBD2
CDR3 protein: ASSQGVLAGGEYEQY

V gene: TRBV4-2
clone size: .
D gene: .
CDR3 protein: ASSLLWGEGNQPQH

V gene: TRBV15
clone size: .
D gene: TRBD2
CDR3 protein: ATSRGGRLINEQF

V gene: TRBV5-6
clone size: .
D gene: TRBD2
CDR3 protein: ASSTTWGLAGATDTQY

V gene: TRBV7-9
clone size: .
D gene: TRBD1
CDR3 protein: ASSYRDRGGANYGYT

V gene: TRBV2
clone size: .
D gene: .
CDR3 protein: ASSIKGVETGR

V gene: TRBV19
clone size: .
D gene: TRBD2
CDR3 protein: ASSNTGRASEQY

V gene: TRBV5-1
clone size: .
D gene: .
CDR3 protein: ASSPFGTEAF

V gene: TRBV6-5
clone size: once
D gene: TRBD1
CDR3 protein: ASSSDRANTEAF

V gene: TRBV25-1
clone size: once
D gene: TRBD1
CDR3 protein: ASSDGQGNYNEQF

V gene: TRBV7-2
clone size: once
D gene: .
CDR3 protein: ASSLNHRPNNEQF

V gene: TRBV5-4
clone size: .
D gene: TRBD1
CDR3 protein: ASRRDRQLDTQY

V gene: TRBV6-5
clone size: .
D gene: .
CDR3 protein: ASSSSGSGANVLT

V gene: TRBV2
clone size: .
D gene: .
CDR3 protein: ASSRTRYQETQY

V gene: TRBV19
clone size: .
D gene: .
CDR3 protein: ASSIAPHQPQH

V gene: TRBV30
clone size: .
D gene: .
CDR3 protein: AWRYPPSSGANVLT

V gene: TRBV5-4
clone size: .
D gene: TRBD1
CDR3 protein: ASSLQGSGNTIY

V gene: TRBV7-8
clone size: .
D gene: .
CDR3 protein: ASSLLTGLGQPQH

V gene: TRBV19
clone size: once
D gene: .
CDR3 protein: ASSFLTGELF

V gene: TRBV7-7
clone size: .
D gene: TRBD2
CDR3 protein: ASSTGLAGDYNEQF

V gene: TRBV5-1
clone size: .
D gene: .
CDR3 protein: ASSGGLRSSYEQY

V gene: TRBV5-1
clone size: .
D gene: TRBD1
CDR3 protein: ASSLGQNQPQH

V gene: TRBV6-1
clone size: few
D gene: .
CDR3 protein: ASSEVSGGAYEQY

V gene: TRBV5-6
clone size: .
D gene: .
CDR3 protein: ASSDSGIDTEAF

V gene: TRBV18
clone size: .
D gene: .
CDR3 protein: ASSLSLSTDTQY

V gene: TRBV6-4
clone size: .
D gene: .
CDR3 protein: ASSEALSTDTQY

V gene: TRBV11-1
clone size: .
D gene: .
CDR3 protein: ASSVFWGQGEAF

V gene: TRBV5-1
clone size: .
D gene: TRBD2
CDR3 protein: ASSRTTSGRAVFDEQF

V gene: TRBV20-1
clone size: .
D gene: .
CDR3 protein: SASRGGEQY

V gene: TRBV14
clone size: .
D gene: .
CDR3 protein: ASSPKAAGANVLT

V gene: TRBV30
clone size: .
D gene: TRBD1
CDR3 protein: AWRTDRDRELF

V gene: TRBV7-9
clone size: .
D gene: .
CDR3 protein: ASSFLSPDWNEQF

V gene: TRBV7-3
clone size: .
D gene: TRBD1
CDR3 protein: ASSPTGGHYEQY

V gene: TRBV6-5
clone size: .
D gene: TRBD1
CDR3 protein: ASRRQGIHQPQH